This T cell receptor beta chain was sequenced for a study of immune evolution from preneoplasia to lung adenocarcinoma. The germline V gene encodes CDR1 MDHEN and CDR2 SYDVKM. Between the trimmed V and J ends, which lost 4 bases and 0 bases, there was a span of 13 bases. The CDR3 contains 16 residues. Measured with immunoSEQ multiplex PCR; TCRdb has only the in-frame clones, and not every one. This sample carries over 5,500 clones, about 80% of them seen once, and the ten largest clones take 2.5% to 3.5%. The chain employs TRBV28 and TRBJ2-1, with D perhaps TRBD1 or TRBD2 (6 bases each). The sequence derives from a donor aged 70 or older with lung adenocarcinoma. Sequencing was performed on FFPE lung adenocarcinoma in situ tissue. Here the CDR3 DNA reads TGTGCCAGCAGTTCCGAGGGGGAGGTCTCCTACAATGAGCAGTTCTTC. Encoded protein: CASSSEGEVSYNEQFF.